A single T cell receptor beta chain is shown here with its context. Its antigen remains unidentified. The source of the sample is a study of T cells after yellow fever vaccination. The CDR3 has 16 amino acids. Germline assignment: CDR1 GTSNPN and CDR2 SVGIG (reference sequence). Trimming cost V 3 bases and J 2 bases, with 19 bases left between them. Whole-study findings and limits: Weaker, the secondary response peaked sooner, at day 5 versus 15.

Each CDR3 protein is one row after TCRdb ran MiXCR on the 5' RACE reads. This sample has 350,000 to 450,000 distinct CDR3 sequences, with around 20% found just once. The material was PBMCs, obtained before the yellow fever booster vaccination. This TCR was sampled from a man between 18 and 29 years old who received the YFV17D yellow fever vaccine. The V and J genes are TRBV30 and TRBJ1-2, with D unresolved. This CDR3 is CAWSVGWNRQNYGYTF. The CDR3 DNA is TGTGCCTGGAGCGTGGGGTGGAATCGTCAGAACTATGGCTACACCTTC.